Listed here are 11 T cell receptor beta chains from one sample, sequenced in a study of blood T cell repertoires in COVID-19. Method: immunoSEQ multiplex PCR; TCRdb's copy keeps in-frame clones and lacks some. The table records 200,000 to 250,000 clones, about 87% of them present only once. Sequenced sample: PBMCs or T cells enriched from blood (not recorded which). Receptors were obtained from a young woman who had been exposed to COVID-19.

CDR3 coding DNA: TGTGCCAGCAGTATGACAGGGGGCATTGGTTCACCCCTCCACTTT. This codes for CASSMTGGIGSPLHF. The chain uses TRBV27 and TRBJ1-6, with 10 bases aligning to TRBD1. This CDR3 comprises 15 residues. V lost 5 bases, J lost 9 bases, and 7 bases stayed unmatched. Germline CDR1 is MNHEY and CDR2 is SMNVEV (reference sequence).

The CDR3 nucleotides are TGTGCCAGCAGTGTTGTGGGAGGGGGTGAAAAACTGTTTTTT. It yields the protein CASSVVGGGEKLFF. V gene TRBV2 combines with J gene TRBJ1-4; maybe TRBD1 (6 bases). Germline V gene sequence: CDR1 SNHLY, CDR2 FYNNEI. The CDR3 length is 14 residues. V shed 4 bases and J shed 7 bases, with 13 bases lying between them.

The chain links TRBV6-5 to TRBJ1-4, with D possibly matching TRBD1 (6 bases). The germline gives CDR1 MNHEY, CDR2 SVGAGI. The CDR3 has 15 residues. The V gene lost 0 bases and the J gene lost 7 bases, with 12 bases spanning the gap. The CDR3 reads CASSYSWGLGEKLFF. CDR3 nucleotides: TGTGCCAGCAGTTACTCGTGGGGGCTCGGTGAAAAACTGTTTTTT.

The chain couples TRBV10-2 to TRBJ1-5; D unresolved. The CDR3 length is 14 residues. Trimming took off 4 bases at V and 7 bases at J, with 14 bases between the two ends. Germline CDR1 is WSHSY and CDR2 is SAAADI. CDR3 sequence: CASSVGMGRQPQHF. The CDR3 bases are TGCGCCAGCAGTGTGGGAATGGGGAGGCAGCCCCAGCATTTT.

This chain uses TRBV6-6 with TRBJ1-6; no firm D call. CDR3 length: 15 amino acids. Germline lookup yields CDR1 MNHNY and CDR2 SVGAGI (reference sequence). V dropped 0 bases and J dropped 10 bases, with 13 bases sitting between them. The CDR3 here is CASSYSGGMGSPLHF. The CDR3 nucleotides are TGTGCCAGCAGTTACTCGGGAGGGATGGGATCACCCCTCCACTTT.

The CDR3 reads CASSRMTSGRTYEQYF. The CDR3 region has the DNA TGTGCCAGCAGCCGTATGACTAGCGGGAGAACCTACGAGCAGTACTTC. The genes are TRBV28 and TRBJ2-7, with 12 bases matching TRBD2. The CDR3 spans 16 residues. V was pared by 6 bases and J by 2 bases, with 8 bases of the junction left unmatched. The V gene's germline CDR1 is MDHEN and CDR2 SYDVKM.

This clone appeared a few times. The chain links TRBV25-1 to TRBJ1-2; 9 bases align to TRBD1. With V trimmed by 4 bases and J by 4 bases, 4 bases remained unmatched. Germline CDR1 is MGHDK and CDR2 is SYGVNS. The CDR3 extends over 14 amino acids. CDR3 in DNA: TGTGCCAGCAGTGGGGGGACAGGGATCTATGGCTACACCTTC. This translates into CASSGGTGIYGYTF.

This chain links TRBV19 with TRBJ2-7; 11 bases align to TRBD1. V trimming: 4 bases; J trimming: 0 bases; junction bases outside the gene matches: 2. The CDR3 has 15 residues. The germline V gene has CDR1 LNHDA and CDR2 SQIVND (reference sequence). The CDR3 DNA sequence: TGTGCCAGTAGTACCGGACAGGGGGCCTCCTACGAGCAGTACTTC. Protein product: CASSTGQGASYEQYF.

For this clone: The junction departs from germline at one end; a sequencing error may be responsible. The rearrangement links TRBV7-7 to TRBJ2-7; 9 bases map to TRBD1. Germline V CDR1 and CDR2: SSHAT, FNYEAQ (reference sequence). This CDR3 is built from 15 residues. In DNA, the CDR3 is TGTGCTAGCAGCTTAACGGAGGGACAGGGTAGCGAGCAGTACTTC. This translates into CASSLTEGQGSEQYF.

V usage is TRBV6-5 and J usage is TRBJ2-3, with 7 bases fitting TRBD2. Per germline, CDR1 MNHEY and CDR2 SVGAGI. CDR3 length equals 13 residues. The J segment lost 2 bases and the V segment lost 7 bases, leaving 3 bases of the junction unmatched. The DNA of the CDR3 is TGTGCCAGCAACAGCGGGGACACAGATACGCAGTATTTT. It specifies CASNSGDTDTQYF.

This clone was seen only once. J is TRBJ2-1 and V is TRBV5-1, with TRBD1 identical over 8 bases. The CDR3 spans 15 residues. Trimming cost V 0 bases and J 7 bases; bases outside gene matches: 6. Germline V lookup: CDR1 SGHRS, CDR2 YFSETQ. CDR3 nucleotides: TGCGCCAGCAGCTTGGTGGACAGGGTTTGGAATGAGCAGTTCTTC. Its protein is CASSLVDRVWNEQFF.